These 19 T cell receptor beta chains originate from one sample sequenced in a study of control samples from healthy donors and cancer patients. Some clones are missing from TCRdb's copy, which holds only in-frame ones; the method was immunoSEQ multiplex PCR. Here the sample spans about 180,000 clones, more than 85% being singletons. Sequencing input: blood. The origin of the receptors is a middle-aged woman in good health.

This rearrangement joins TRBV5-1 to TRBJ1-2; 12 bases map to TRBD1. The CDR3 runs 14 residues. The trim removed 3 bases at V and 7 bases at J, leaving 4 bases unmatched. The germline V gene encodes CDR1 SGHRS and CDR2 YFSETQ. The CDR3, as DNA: TGCGCCAGCAGCTCGGGGACAGGGGGCGGTGGCTACACCTTC. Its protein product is CASSSGTGGGGYTF.

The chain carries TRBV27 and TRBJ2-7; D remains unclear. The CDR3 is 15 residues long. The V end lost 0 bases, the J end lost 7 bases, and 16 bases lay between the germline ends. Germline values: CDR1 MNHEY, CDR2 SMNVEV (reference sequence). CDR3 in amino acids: CASSLSAGTPGEQYF. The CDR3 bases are TGTGCCAGCAGTTTATCGGCAGGAACCCCCGGTGAGCAGTACTTC.

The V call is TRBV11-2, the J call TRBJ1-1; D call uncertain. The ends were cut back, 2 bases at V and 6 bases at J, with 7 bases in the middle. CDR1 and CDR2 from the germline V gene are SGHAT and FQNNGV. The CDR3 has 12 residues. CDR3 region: CASSLTFPEAFF. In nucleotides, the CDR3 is TGTGCCAGCAGCTTAACCTTCCCTGAAGCTTTCTTT.

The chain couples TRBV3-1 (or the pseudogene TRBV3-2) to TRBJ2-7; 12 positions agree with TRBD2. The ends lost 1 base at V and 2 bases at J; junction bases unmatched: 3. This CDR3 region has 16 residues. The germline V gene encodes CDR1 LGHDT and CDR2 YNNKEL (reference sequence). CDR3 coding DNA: TGTGCCAGCAGCCAAGTCTCTAGCGGGGGGGCCTACGAGCAGTACTTC. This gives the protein CASSQVSSGGAYEQYF.

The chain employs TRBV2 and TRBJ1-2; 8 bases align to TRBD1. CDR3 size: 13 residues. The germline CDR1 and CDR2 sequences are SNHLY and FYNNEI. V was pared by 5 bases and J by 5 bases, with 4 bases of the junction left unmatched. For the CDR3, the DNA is TGTGCCAGCAGTCTGACAGGGGTGTATGGCTACACCTTC. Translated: CASSLTGVYGYTF.

CDR3 DNA: TGTGCTAGTGGTTTGACAAACCAAGAGACCCAGTACTTC. This gives the protein CASGLTNQETQYF. The chain couples TRBV12-5 to TRBJ2-5; D call uncertain. Trimming removed 2 bases at V and 0 bases at J, with 4 bases between. The germline gives CDR1 LGHNT, CDR2 FRNRAP. The CDR3 runs to 13 residues. The whole variable domain, filled in from reference TRBV12-5 and TRBJ2-5, reads DARVTQTPRHKVTEMGQEVTMRCQPILGHNTVFWYRQTMMQGLELLAYFRNRAPLDDSGMPKDRFSAEMPDATLATLKIQPSEPRDSAVYFCASGLTNQETQYFGPGTRLLVL.

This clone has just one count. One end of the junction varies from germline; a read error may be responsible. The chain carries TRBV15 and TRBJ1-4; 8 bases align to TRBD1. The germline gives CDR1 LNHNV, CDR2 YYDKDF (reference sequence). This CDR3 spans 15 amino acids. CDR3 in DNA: TGTGCCACCAGCGGAGACAGGGGTTGGGATGAAAAACTGTTTTTT. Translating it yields CATSGDRGWDEKLFF. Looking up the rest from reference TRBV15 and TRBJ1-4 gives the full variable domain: DAMVIQNPRYQVTQFGKPVTLSCSQTLNHNVMYWYQQKSSQAPKLLFHYYDKDFNNEADTPDNFQSRRPNTSFCFLDIRSPGLGDTAMYLCATSGDRGWDEKLFFGSGTQLSVL.

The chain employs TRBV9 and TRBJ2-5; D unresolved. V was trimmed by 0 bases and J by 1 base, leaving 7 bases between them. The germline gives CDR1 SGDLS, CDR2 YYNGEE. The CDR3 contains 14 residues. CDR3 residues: CASSVGGSQETQYF. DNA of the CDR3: TGTGCCAGCAGCGTAGGCGGCAGCCAAGAGACCCAGTACTTC.

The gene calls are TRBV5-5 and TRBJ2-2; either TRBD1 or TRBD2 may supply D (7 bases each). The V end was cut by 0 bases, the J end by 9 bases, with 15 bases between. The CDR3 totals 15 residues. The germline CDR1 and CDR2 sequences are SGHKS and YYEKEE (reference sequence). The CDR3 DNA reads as TGTGCCAGCAGCTTGGTGGCAGGGGGGGTTCGGGAGCTGTTTTTT. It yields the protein CASSLVAGGVRELFF.

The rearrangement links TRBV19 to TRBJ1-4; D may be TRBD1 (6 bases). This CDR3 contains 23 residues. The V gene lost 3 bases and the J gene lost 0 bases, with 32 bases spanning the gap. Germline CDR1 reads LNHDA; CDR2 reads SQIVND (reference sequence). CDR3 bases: TGTGCCAGTAGTATGGCGGCAGACAGGACGGGGTTGGGGCCAATATCAACTAATGAAAAACTGTTTTTT. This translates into CASSMAADRTGLGPISTNEKLFF. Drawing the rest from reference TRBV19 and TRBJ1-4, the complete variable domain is DGGITQSPKYLFRKEGQNVTLSCEQNLNHDAMYWYRQDPGQGLRLIYYSQIVNDFQKGDIAEGYSVSREKKESFPLTVTSAQKNPTAFYLCASSMAADRTGLGPISTNEKLFFGSGTQLSVL.

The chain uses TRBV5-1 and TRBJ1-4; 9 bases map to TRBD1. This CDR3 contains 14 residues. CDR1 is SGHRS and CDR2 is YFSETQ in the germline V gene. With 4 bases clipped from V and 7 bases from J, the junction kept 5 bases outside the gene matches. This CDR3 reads CASSGGQGFEKLFF. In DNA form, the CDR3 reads TGCGCCAGCAGCGGGGGACAGGGTTTTGAAAAACTGTTTTTT.

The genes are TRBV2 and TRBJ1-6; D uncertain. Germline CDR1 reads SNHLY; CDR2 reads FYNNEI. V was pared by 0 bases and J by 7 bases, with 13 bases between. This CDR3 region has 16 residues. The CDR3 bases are TGTGCCAGCAGTGAAGCCCTTCCCTCCGTAAATTCACCCCTCCACTTT. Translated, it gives CASSEALPSVNSPLHF. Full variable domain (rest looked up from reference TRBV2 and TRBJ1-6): EPEVTQTPSHQVTQMGQEVILRCVPISNHLYFYWYRQILGQKVEFLVSFYNNEISEKSEIFDDQFSVERPDGSNFTLKIRSTKLEDSAMYFCASSEALPSVNSPLHFGNGTRLTVT.

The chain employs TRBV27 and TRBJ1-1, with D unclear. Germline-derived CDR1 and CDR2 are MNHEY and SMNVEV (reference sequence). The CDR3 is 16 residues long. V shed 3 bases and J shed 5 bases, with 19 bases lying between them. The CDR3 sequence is CASSLLPSTIPTEAFF. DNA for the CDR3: TGTGCCAGCAGTTTGCTTCCCTCAACTATTCCGACTGAAGCTTTCTTT.

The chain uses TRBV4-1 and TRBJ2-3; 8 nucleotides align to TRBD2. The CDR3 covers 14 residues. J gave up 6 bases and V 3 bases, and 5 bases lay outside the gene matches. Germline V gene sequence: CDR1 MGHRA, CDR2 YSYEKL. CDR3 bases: TGCGCCAGCAGCCAGAGACTAGCGTCGGATACGCAGTATTTT. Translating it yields CASSQRLASDTQYF.

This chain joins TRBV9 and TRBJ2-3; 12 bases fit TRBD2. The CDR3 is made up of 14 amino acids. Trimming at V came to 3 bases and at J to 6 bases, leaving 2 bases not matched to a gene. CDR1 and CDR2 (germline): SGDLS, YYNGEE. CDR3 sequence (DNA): TGTGCCAGCAGCGGCGGACTAGCGGGGGATACGCAGTATTTT. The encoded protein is CASSGGLAGDTQYF.

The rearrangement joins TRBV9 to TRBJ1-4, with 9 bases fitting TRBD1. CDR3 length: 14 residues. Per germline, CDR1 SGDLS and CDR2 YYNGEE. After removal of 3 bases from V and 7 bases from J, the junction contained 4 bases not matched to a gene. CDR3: CASSAGTGREKLFF. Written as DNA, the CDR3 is TGTGCCAGCAGCGCCGGGACAGGGCGTGAAAAACTGTTTTTT.

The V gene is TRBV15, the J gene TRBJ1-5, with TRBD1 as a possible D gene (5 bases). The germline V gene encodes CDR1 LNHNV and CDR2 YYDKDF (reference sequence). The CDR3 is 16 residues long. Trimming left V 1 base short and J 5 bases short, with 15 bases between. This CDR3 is CATSRAYPGGDQPQHF. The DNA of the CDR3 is TGTGCCACCAGCAGAGCTTACCCTGGAGGGGATCAGCCCCAGCATTTT.

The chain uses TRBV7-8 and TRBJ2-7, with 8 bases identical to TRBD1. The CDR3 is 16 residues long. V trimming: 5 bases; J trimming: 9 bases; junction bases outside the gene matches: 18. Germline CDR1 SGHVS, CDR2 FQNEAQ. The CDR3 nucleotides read TGTGCCAGCAGCGAAGGGTTCGGGACAGGTTTTACCGGGCAGTACTTC. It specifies CASSEGFGTGFTGQYF.

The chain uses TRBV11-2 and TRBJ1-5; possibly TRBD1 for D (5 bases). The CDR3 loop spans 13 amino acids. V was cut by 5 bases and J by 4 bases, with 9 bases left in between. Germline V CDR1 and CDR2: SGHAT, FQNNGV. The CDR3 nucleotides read TGTGCCAGCAGCCCAGGGAGAAATCAGCCCCAGCATTTT. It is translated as CASSPGRNQPQHF.